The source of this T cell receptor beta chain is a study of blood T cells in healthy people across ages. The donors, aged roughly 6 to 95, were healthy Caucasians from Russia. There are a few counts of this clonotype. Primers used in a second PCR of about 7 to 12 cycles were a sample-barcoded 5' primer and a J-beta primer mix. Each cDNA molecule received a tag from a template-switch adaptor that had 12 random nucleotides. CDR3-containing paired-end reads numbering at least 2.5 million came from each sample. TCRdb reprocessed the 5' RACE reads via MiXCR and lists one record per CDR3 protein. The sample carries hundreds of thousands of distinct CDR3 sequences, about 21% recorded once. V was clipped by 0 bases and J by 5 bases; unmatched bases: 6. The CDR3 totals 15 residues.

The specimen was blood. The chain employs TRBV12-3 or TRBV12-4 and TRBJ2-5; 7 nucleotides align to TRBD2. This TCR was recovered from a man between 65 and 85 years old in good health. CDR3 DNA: TGTGCCAGCAGTTTAGCGGGAGGGGTTGTTGAGACCCAGTACTTC. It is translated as CASSLAGGVVETQYF.